A selection of T cell receptor beta chains follows, all from one sample in a study of blood T cell repertoires in COVID-19. Profiling relied on immunoSEQ multiplex PCR, and the TCRdb table lists in-frame clones only, not all of them. The sample holds under 200,000 clones, around 86% seen once. Sequenced material: peripheral blood. The receptors stem from a man aged 60-69 years with COVID-19, enrolled during active disease. Each CDR3 is given with its conserved first and last residue. Fields, in order: V gene, clone size, J gene, D gene, CDR3 protein, CDR3 DNA. D genes are given only for firm matches. Not every row has a clone size; where given, it reads once, few, many or a size class.

TRBV19	NA	TRBJ2-2	NA	CASSTGQLTGELFF	TGTGCCAGTAGTACGGGACAACTTACCGGGGAGCTGTTTTTT
TRBV24-1	once	TRBJ2-2	TRBD2	CATSETSGRARSGSGELFF	TGTGCCACCAGTGAGACTAGCGGGAGGGCCAGGTCAGGGTCCGGGGAGCTGTTTTTT
TRBV18	NA	TRBJ2-1	TRBD2	CASSTTRTSGHNEQFF	TGTGCCAGCTCAACAACCAGGACTAGCGGCCACAATGAGCAGTTCTTC
TRBV7-9	NA	TRBJ2-7	NA	CASSFGEGPSYEQYF	TGTGCCAGCAGCTTCGGGGAAGGTCCCTCCTACGAGCAGTACTTC
TRBV2	NA	TRBJ1-2	NA	CASRTAEGDYGYTF	TGTGCCAGCAGGACTGCAGAGGGCGACTATGGCTACACCTTC
TRBV18	NA	TRBJ2-5	TRBD2	CASSPRLADLLETQYF	TGTGCCAGCTCACCACGACTAGCGGACTTACTGGAGACCCAGTACTTC
TRBV6-2/TRBV6-3	NA	TRBJ1-6	NA	CASSYETVNSPLHF	TGTGCCAGCAGTTACGAGACAGTTAATTCACCCCTCCACTTT
TRBV5-1	NA	TRBJ2-3	TRBD2	CASSSGGSDTQYF	TGCGCCAGCAGTAGCGGGGGGTCCGATACGCAGTATTTT
TRBV18	NA	TRBJ2-5	TRBD1	CASSPTDRGGRETQYF	TGTGCCAGCTCACCTACGGACAGGGGAGGCAGAGAGACCCAGTACTTC
TRBV4-1	NA	TRBJ2-5	TRBD2	CASSQFERGAKETQYF	TGCGCCAGCAGCCAGTTTGAGCGGGGGGCCAAAGAGACCCAGTACTTC
TRBV29-1	NA	TRBJ1-1	NA	CSAAGGGNTEAFF	TGCAGCGCCGCCGGCGGTGGGAACACTGAAGCTTTCTTT
TRBV7-9	NA	TRBJ1-2	NA	CASSLTGESYGYTF	TGTGCCAGCAGCCTGACAGGAGAGAGTTATGGCTACACCTTC
TRBV18	NA	TRBJ2-7	NA	CASSPWNREYEQYF	TGTGCCAGCTCACCCTGGAACAGGGAGTACGAGCAGTACTTC
TRBV3-1/TRBV3-2	NA	TRBJ1-5	NA	CASSQSTVSQPQHF	TGTGCCAGCAGCCAATCGACAGTTAGTCAGCCCCAGCATTTT
TRBV6-6	NA	TRBJ2-2	NA	CASSPFEGHTGELFF	TGTGCCAGCAGTCCCTTCGAGGGTCACACCGGGGAGCTGTTTTTT
TRBV28	NA	TRBJ2-7	TRBD1	CASSGPGTGNYEQYF	TGTGCCAGCAGCGGCCCCGGGACAGGGAACTACGAGCAGTACTTC
TRBV7-2	NA	TRBJ1-5	NA	CASSLTQDRNQPQHF	TGTGCCAGCAGCTTAACACAGGACCGCAATCAGCCCCAGCATTTT
TRBV5-6	NA	TRBJ1-5	TRBD1	CASSPSGSDRGNQPQHF	TGTGCCAGCAGCCCATCAGGGTCGGACAGGGGTAATCAGCCCCAGCATTTT
TRBV7-2	NA	TRBJ2-1	NA	CASTTFTSRTDNEQFF	TGTGCCAGCACCACATTTACTAGCCGGACCGACAATGAGCAGTTCTTC
TRBV4-2	many	TRBJ2-2	NA	CASSQGTTDTGELFF	TGTGCCAGCAGCCAAGGGACTACCGACACCGGGGAGCTGTTTTTT
TRBV19	NA	TRBJ2-1	TRBD2	CASSSGAEQFF	TGTGCCAGTAGCAGCGGGGCCGAGCAGTTCTTC
TRBV6-5	NA	TRBJ1-1	TRBD1	CASTTGGAGNTEAFF	TGTGCCAGTACAACAGGGGGCGCCGGTAACACTGAAGCTTTCTTT
TRBV6-5	few	TRBJ2-1	TRBD1	CASSRQGVDNEQFF	TGTGCCAGCAGTAGACAGGGAGTCGACAATGAGCAGTTCTTC
TRBV3-1/TRBV3-2	NA	TRBJ1-1	TRBD1	CASRQTGRSSTEAFF	TGTGCCAGCAGACAGACAGGGAGGAGTAGCACTGAAGCTTTCTTT
TRBV19	few	TRBJ1-4	NA	CASSIPRDNEKLFF	TGTGCCAGTAGTATTCCCAGGGATAATGAAAAACTGTTTTTT
TRBV18	NA	TRBJ1-6	TRBD1	CASSPGTGGLSPLHF	TGTGCCAGCTCACCTGGGACAGGGGGCCTGTCACCCCTCCACTTT
TRBV5-6	once	TRBJ2-7	NA	CASSLGLAPMVEQYF	TGTGCCAGCAGCTTGGGGTTAGCACCCATGGTCGAGCAGTACTTC
TRBV6-5	NA	TRBJ1-4	NA	CASSTDRWYEKLFF	TGTGCCAGCAGCACCGACAGGTGGTATGAAAAACTGTTTTTT
TRBV4-3	NA	TRBJ2-1	TRBD2	CASSQQLAGGSSYNEQFF	TGCGCCAGCAGCCAACAACTAGCGGGAGGGAGCTCCTACAATGAGCAGTTCTTC
TRBV11-3	NA	TRBJ1-6	TRBD1	CASSWDRHNSPLHF	TGTGCCAGCAGCTGGGACAGACATAATTCACCCCTCCACTTT
TRBV5-4	NA	TRBJ2-5	TRBD1	CASSLLWTGRETQYF	TGTGCCAGCAGCTTGTTGTGGACAGGGCGAGAGACCCAGTACTTC
TRBV14	NA	TRBJ1-4	NA	CASSPGTPNEKLFF	TGTGCCAGCAGCCCCGGGACACCTAATGAAAAACTGTTTTTT
TRBV18	NA	TRBJ1-2	NA	CASSPSSGVRDGYTF	TGTGCCAGCTCACCGTCGTCCGGGGTTCGGGATGGCTACACCTTC
TRBV18	NA	TRBJ2-3	TRBD1	CASSPLGTGGTDTQYF	TGTGCCAGCTCACCACTCGGGACAGGAGGCACAGATACGCAGTATTTT
TRBV7-2	NA	TRBJ2-1	NA	CASSPRTETYNEQFF	TGTGCCAGCAGCCCAAGGACAGAGACCTACAATGAGCAGTTCTTC
TRBV4-2	NA	TRBJ1-4	NA	CASSQDGRIATNEKLFF	TGTGCCAGCAGCCAAGATGGGAGGATCGCAACTAATGAAAAACTGTTTTTT
TRBV30	NA	TRBJ1-2	TRBD1	CAWYRGDREVSGYTF	TGTGCCTGGTATAGGGGGGACAGGGAGGTTAGTGGCTACACCTTC
TRBV19	NA	TRBJ2-7	TRBD1	CASSVQQGAPHYEQYF	TGTGCCAGTAGCGTTCAACAGGGGGCCCCACACTACGAGCAGTACTTC
TRBV4-1	NA	TRBJ2-1	NA	CASSQGPSGALSYNEQFF	TGCGCCAGCAGCCAGGGGCCCTCAGGGGCGCTCTCCTACAATGAGCAGTTCTTC
TRBV19	NA	TRBJ2-2	TRBD1	CASSPRQGPNTGELFF	TGTGCCAGTAGTCCTCGACAGGGCCCGAACACCGGGGAGCTGTTTTTT
TRBV11-2	NA	TRBJ1-6	TRBD1	CASSPMTGLNDSPLHF	TGTGCCAGCAGCCCGATGACAGGGTTGAATGATTCACCCCTCCACTTT
TRBV28	NA	TRBJ1-3	NA	CASRTGPTARNTIYF	TGTGCCAGCAGAACTGGGCCCACCGCCCGAAACACCATATATTTT
TRBV12-5	NA	TRBJ1-5	NA	CASGLLDTQHF	TGTGCTAGTGGGTTGCTCGACACCCAGCATTTT
TRBV4-3	NA	TRBJ2-1	TRBD1	CASSQEGQAYNEQFF	TGCGCCAGCAGCCAAGAGGGACAGGCGTACAATGAGCAGTTCTTC
TRBV6-5	NA	TRBJ2-7	NA	CASRREAGAYEQYF	TGTGCCAGCAGAAGGGAAGCAGGGGCCTACGAGCAGTACTTC
TRBV12-3/TRBV12-4	few	TRBJ1-5	NA	CASRGQSNQPQHF	TGTGCCAGCAGGGGACAAAGCAATCAGCCCCAGCATTTT
TRBV9	NA	TRBJ1-1	NA	CASSASVDTEAFF	TGTGCCAGCAGCGCGTCAGTGGACACTGAAGCTTTCTTT
TRBV9	NA	TRBJ1-1	NA	CASSVGTRGFSEAFF	TGTGCCAGCAGCGTTGGAACCAGGGGTTTTTCTGAAGCTTTCTTT
TRBV6-5	NA	TRBJ1-4	TRBD1	CASTSTGTGYEKLFF	TGTGCCAGCACTTCAACCGGGACAGGGTATGAAAAACTGTTTTTT
TRBV11-1	few	TRBJ1-2	NA	CASSLEGDGYTF	TGTGCCAGCAGCTTGGAGGGTGATGGCTACACCTTC
TRBV7-8	few	TRBJ2-7	NA	CASSSQTGPSSYEQYF	TGTGCCAGCAGCTCTCAGACAGGCCCGAGCTCCTACGAGCAGTACTTC
TRBV4-3	NA	TRBJ2-1	TRBD2	CASSQDGWETSGINEQFF	TGCGCCAGCAGCCAAGACGGTTGGGAAACTAGCGGTATCAATGAGCAGTTCTTC
TRBV7-2	NA	TRBJ2-7	TRBD1	CASRGTASYEQYF	TGTGCCAGCAGAGGGACAGCTTCCTACGAGCAGTACTTC
TRBV7-7	NA	TRBJ2-5	TRBD2	CASSSGSGPGETQYF	TGTGCTAGCAGCTCAGGTAGCGGGCCTGGGGAGACCCAGTACTTC
TRBV30	NA	TRBJ1-2	TRBD1	CASYMGQGTYGYTF	TGTGCCTCCTATATGGGACAGGGAACCTATGGCTACACCTTC
TRBV4-2	NA	TRBJ2-3	TRBD2	CASSQDLRGVTDTQYF	TGTGCCAGCAGCCAAGATCTGCGGGGGGTCACAGATACGCAGTATTTT
TRBV29-1	NA	TRBJ1-1	NA	CSTWTVLNTEAFF	TGCAGTACCTGGACAGTCCTGAACACTGAAGCTTTCTTT
TRBV6-6	NA	TRBJ2-7	NA	CASSFKLGISGEQYF	TGTGCCAGCAGCTTTAAATTAGGGATCAGCGGGGAGCAGTACTTC
TRBV7-8	NA	TRBJ1-2	NA	CASSSTDGALRGGYTF	TGTGCCAGCAGCTCCACCGATGGAGCCCTCAGAGGAGGCTACACCTTC